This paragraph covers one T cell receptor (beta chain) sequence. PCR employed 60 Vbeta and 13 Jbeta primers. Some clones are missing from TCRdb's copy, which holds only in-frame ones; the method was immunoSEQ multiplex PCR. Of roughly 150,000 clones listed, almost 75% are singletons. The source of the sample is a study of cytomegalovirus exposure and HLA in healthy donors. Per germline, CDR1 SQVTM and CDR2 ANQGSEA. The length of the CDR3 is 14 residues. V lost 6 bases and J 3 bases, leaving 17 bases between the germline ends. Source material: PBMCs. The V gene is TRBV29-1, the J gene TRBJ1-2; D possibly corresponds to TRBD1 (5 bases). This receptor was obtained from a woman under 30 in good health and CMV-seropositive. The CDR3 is CSVGRGRADYGYTF. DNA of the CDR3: TGCAGCGTCGGTCGAGGCAGGGCGGACTATGGCTACACCTTC.